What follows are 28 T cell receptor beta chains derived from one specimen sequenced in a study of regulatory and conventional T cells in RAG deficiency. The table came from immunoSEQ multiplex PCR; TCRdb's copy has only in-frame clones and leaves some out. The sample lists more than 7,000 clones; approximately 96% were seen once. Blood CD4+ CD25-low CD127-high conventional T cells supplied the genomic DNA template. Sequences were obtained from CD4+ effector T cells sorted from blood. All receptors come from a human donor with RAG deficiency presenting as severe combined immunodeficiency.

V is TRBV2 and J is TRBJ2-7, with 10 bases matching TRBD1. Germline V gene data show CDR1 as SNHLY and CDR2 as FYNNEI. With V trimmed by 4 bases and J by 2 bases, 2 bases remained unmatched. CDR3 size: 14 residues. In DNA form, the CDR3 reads TGTGCCAGCAGTGCGGACAGGGGGGCCTACGAGCAGTACTTC. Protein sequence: CASSADRGAYEQYF.

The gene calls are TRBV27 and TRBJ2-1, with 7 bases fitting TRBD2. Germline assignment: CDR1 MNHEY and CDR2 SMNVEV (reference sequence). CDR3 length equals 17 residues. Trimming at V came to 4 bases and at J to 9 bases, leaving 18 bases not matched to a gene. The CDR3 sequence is CASSSRPGTKVGGEQFF. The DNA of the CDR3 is TGTGCCAGCAGTTCCAGACCCGGGACTAAAGTTGGGGGTGAGCAGTTCTTC.

CDR3 amino acids: CASSSQGGTDTQYF. CDR3 nucleotide sequence: TGTGCCAGCAGCTCCCAGGGGGGCACAGATACGCAGTATTTT. The V and J genes are TRBV7-8 and TRBJ2-3; TRBD1 aligns across 7 bases. The CDR3 is 14 residues long. The germline V gene has CDR1 SGHVS and CDR2 FQNEAQ. The junction had 2 bases not matched to a gene; V was cut back by 4 bases and J by 1 base.

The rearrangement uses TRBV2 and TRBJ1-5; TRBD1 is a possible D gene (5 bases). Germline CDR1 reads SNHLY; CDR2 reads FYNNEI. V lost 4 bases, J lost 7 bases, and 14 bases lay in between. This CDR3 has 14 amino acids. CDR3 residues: CASSGSRAEQPQHF. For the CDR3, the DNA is TGTGCCAGCAGTGGAAGCAGGGCGGAGCAGCCCCAGCATTTT.

CDR3 DNA sequence: TGTGCCAGCAGCTTGGGGGGGATAACGCGCGTGGAGCAGTTCTTC. It yields the protein CASSLGGITRVEQFF. The chain joins TRBV7-2 to TRBJ2-1, with TRBD2 identical over 7 bases. Trimming took 3 bases from V and 10 from J; bases not matched to a gene: 12. The CDR3 loop spans 15 amino acids. Germline V gives CDR1 SGHTA, CDR2 FQGNSA.

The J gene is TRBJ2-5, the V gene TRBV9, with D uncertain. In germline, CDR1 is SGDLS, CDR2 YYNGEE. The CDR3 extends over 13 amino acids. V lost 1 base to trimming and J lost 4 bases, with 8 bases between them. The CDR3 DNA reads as TGTGCCAGCAGCGTATCAACCGGAGAGACCCAGTACTTC. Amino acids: CASSVSTGETQYF.

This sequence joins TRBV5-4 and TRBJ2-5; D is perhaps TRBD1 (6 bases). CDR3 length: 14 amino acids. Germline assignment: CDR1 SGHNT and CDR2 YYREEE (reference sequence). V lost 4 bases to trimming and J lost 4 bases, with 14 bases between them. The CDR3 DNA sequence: TGTGCCAGCAGCCGCAAACAGGGCTCAGAGACCCAGTACTTC. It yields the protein CASSRKQGSETQYF.

CDR3 region: CASSDYRGRDYGYTF. The CDR3 coding sequence is TGTGCCAGCAGCGACTACAGGGGGCGAGACTATGGCTACACCTTC. This sequence joins TRBV9 and TRBJ1-2, with 9 positions matching TRBD1. The germline V gene has CDR1 SGDLS and CDR2 YYNGEE. V was pared by 3 bases and J by 3 bases, with 6 bases of the junction left unmatched. This CDR3 contains 15 residues.

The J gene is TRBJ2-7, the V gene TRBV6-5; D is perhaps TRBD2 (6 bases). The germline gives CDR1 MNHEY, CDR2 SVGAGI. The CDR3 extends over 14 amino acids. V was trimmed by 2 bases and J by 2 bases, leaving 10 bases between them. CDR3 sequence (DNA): TGTGCCAGCAGTTACGGTTGGGGGGCCTACGAGCAGTACTTC. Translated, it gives CASSYGWGAYEQYF.

The CDR3 nucleotides are TGTGCCACTCTAGGTAGAGCGGGGGGCGGGTCTGGGGCCAACGTCCTGACTTTC. Its protein is CATLGRAGGGSGANVLTF. The chain joins TRBV28 to TRBJ2-6; TRBD2 matches 9 bases. V was clipped by 10 bases and J by 1 base; unmatched bases: 14. Germline CDR1 reads MDHEN; CDR2 reads SYDVKM. This CDR3 is built from 18 residues.

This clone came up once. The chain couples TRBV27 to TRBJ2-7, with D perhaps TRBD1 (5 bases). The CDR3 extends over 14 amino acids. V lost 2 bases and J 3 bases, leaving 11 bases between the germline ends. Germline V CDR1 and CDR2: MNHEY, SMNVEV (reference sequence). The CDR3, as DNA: TGTGCCAGCAGTTTAGGCAGGGAAAGCTACGAGCAGTACTTC. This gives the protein CASSLGRESYEQYF.

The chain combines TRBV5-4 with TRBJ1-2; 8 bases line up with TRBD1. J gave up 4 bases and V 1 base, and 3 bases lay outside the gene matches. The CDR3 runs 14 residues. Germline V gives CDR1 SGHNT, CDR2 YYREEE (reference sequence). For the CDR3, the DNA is TGTGCCAGCAGCTTGCTCAGGGGGCCCTATGGCTACACCTTC. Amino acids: CASSLLRGPYGYTF.

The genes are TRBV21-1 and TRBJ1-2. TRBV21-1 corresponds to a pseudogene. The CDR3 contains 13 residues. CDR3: CASSKARPRGYTF. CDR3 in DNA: TGTGCCAGCAGCAAAGCGCGACCACGAGGCTACACCTTC.

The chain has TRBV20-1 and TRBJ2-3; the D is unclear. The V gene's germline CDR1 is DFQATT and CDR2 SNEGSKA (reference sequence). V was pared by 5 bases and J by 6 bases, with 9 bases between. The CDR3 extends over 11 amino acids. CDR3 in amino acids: CSAGIYDTQYF. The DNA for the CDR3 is TGCAGTGCTGGCATTTACGATACGCAGTATTTT.

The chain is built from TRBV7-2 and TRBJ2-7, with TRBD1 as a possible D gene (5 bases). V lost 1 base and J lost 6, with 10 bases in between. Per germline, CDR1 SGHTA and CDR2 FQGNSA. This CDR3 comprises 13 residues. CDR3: CASSLDYQGEQYF. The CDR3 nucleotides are TGTGCCAGCAGCTTAGATTACCAGGGCGAGCAGTACTTC.

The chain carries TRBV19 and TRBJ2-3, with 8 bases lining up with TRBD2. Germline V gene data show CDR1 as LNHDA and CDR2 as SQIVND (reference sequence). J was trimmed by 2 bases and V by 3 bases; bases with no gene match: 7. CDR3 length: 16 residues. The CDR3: CASSIYFSGITDTQYF. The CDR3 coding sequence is TGTGCCAGTAGTATTTACTTTAGCGGGATCACAGATACGCAGTATTTT.

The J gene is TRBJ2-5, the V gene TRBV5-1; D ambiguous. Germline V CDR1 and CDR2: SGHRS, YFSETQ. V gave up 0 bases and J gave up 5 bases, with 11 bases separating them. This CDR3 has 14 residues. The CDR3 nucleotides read TGCGCCAGCAGCTTGGTAATGGGTGGGGAGACCCAGTACTTC. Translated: CASSLVMGGETQYF.

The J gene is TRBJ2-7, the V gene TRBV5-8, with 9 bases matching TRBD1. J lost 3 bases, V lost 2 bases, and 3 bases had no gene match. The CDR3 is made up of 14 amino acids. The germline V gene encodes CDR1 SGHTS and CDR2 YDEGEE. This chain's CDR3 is CASSFSDRGYEQYF. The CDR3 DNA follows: TGTGCCAGCAGCTTCTCGGACAGGGGCTACGAGCAGTACTTC.

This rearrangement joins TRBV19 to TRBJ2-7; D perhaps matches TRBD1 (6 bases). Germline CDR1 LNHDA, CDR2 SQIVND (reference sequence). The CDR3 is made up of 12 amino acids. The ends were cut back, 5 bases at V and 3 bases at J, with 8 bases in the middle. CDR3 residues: CASSDRNYEQYF. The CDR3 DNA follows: TGTGCCAGTAGTGACAGGAACTACGAGCAGTACTTC.

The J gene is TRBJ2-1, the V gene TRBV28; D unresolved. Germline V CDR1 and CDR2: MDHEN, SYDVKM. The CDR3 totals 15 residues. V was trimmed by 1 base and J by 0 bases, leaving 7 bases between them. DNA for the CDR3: TGTGCCAGCAGTTTATTGGGCGACTCCTACAATGAGCAGTTCTTC. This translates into CASSLLGDSYNEQFF.

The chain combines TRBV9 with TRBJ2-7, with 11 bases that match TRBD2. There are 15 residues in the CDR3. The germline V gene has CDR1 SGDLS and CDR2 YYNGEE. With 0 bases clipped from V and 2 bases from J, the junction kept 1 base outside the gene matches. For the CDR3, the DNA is TGTGCCAGCAGCGTAGGACTAGCGGGACCCTACGAGCAGTACTTC. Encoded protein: CASSVGLAGPYEQYF. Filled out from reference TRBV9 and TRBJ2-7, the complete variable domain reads DSGVTQTPKHLITATGQRVTLRCSPRSGDLSVYWYQQSLDQGLQFLIQYYNGEERAKGNILERFSAQQFPDLHSELNLSSLELGDSALYFCASSVGLAGPYEQYFGPGTRLTVT.

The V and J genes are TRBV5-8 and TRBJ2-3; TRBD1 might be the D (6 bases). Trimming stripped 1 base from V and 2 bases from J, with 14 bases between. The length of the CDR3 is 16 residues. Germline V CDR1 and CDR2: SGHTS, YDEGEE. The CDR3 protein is CASSLTGLIPTDTQYF. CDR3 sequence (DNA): TGTGCCAGCAGCTTGACAGGGCTGATCCCCACAGATACGCAGTATTTT.

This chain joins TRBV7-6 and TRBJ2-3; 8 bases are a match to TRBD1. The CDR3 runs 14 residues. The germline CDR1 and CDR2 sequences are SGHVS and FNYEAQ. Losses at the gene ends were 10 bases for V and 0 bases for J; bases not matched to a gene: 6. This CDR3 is CATQGAASTDTQYF. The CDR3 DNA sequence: TGTGCCACTCAGGGGGCCGCTAGCACAGATACGCAGTATTTT.

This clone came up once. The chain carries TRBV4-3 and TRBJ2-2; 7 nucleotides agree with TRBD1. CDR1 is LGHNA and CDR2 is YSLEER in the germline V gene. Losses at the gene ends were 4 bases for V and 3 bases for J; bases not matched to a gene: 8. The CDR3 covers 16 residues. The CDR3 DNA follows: TGCGCCAGCAGCCCCCGGACAGGTTGGGACACCGGGGAGCTGTTTTTT. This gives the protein CASSPRTGWDTGELFF.

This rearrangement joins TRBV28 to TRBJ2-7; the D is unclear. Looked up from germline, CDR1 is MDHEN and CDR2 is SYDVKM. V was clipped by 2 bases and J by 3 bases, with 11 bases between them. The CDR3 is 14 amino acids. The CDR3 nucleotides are TGTGCCAGCAGTTTAGTGCGTTCAGACTACGAGCAGTACTTC. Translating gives CASSLVRSDYEQYF.

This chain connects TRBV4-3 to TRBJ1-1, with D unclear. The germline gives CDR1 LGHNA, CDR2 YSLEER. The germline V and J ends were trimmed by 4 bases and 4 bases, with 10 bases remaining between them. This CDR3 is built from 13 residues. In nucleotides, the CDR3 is TGCGCCAGCAGCCTAAGGCGGGGCACTGAAGCTTTCTTT. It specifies CASSLRRGTEAFF.

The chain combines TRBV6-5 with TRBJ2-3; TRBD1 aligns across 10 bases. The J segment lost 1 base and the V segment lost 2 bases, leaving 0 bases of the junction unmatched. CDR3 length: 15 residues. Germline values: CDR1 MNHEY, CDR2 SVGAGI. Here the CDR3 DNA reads TGTGCCAGCAGTTACGGGACAGGGGGCACAGATACGCAGTATTTT. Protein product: CASSYGTGGTDTQYF.

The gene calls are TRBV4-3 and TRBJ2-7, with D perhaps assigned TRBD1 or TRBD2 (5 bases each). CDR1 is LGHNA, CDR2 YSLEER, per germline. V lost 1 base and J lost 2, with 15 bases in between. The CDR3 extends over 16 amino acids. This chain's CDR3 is CASSQGPRGATYEQYF. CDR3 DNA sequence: TGCGCCAGCAGCCAAGGCCCGCGAGGGGCCACCTACGAGCAGTACTTC.